Listed below are T cell receptor beta chains from one sample, sequenced in a study of blood T cell repertoires in COVID-19. Sequencing was performed with immunoSEQ multiplex PCR; in TCRdb, only in-frame clones are kept and a portion is missing. The table has fewer than 200,000 clones, 70% to 85% seen once; the top ten hold 9.8%. The sequenced sample consisted of peripheral blood. The receptors stem from a woman aged 80 or over with acute or convalescent COVID-19. Each CDR3 is given with its conserved first and last residue. A D gene is named only where the DNA matches it firmly. A clone size is listed for some rows: how often the clone was seen (once, few, many), or a class if it is expanded.

>TRBJ1-5|NA|NA|TRBV19
TGTGCCAGTAGTATAATAAGGGGCAATAGCAATCAGCCCCAGCATTTT
CASSIIRGNSNQPQHF
>TRBJ1-2|NA|NA|TRBV5-6
TGTGCCAGCAGCTTGGCCGCAGGGGTCATTAACTATGGCTACACCTTC
CASSLAAGVINYGYTF
>TRBJ2-2|NA|NA|TRBV2
TGTGCCAGCGTGGAGCTCCAGGGGGAGCTGTTTTTT
CASVELQGELFF
>TRBJ2-7|NA|NA|TRBV20-1
TGCAGTGCTAGCCAGACCTACGAGCAGTACTTC
CSASQTYEQYF
>TRBJ2-1|TRBD1|once|TRBV2
TGTGCCAGCAATAACGACAGGGGCTCCTACAATGAGCAGTTCTTC
CASNNDRGSYNEQFF
>TRBJ1-2|NA|NA|TRBV10-1
TGCGCCAGCAGTGGAGGCCGCTATGGCTACACCTTC
CASSGGRYGYTF
>TRBJ1-1|TRBD1|NA|TRBV7-9
TGTGCCAGCAGCCTAAGACAGGGTAACACTGAAGCTTTCTTT
CASSLRQGNTEAFF
>TRBJ1-5|TRBD1|NA|TRBV2
TGTGCCAGTCCACCGGGACAGGGAATACAGCCCCAGCATTTT
CASPPGQGIQPQHF
>TRBJ2-7|NA|NA|TRBV14
TGTGCCAGCAGCCAAGGTTACCTCCTATCCTCTCGCCACGAGCAGTACTTC
CASSQGYLLSSRHEQYF
>TRBJ1-5|NA|NA|TRBV5-6
TGTGCCAGCAGGCGGGGCCTGACGGGGCCCCAGCATTTT
CASRRGLTGPQHF
>TRBJ1-3|NA|NA|TRBV5-1
TGCGCCAGCAGCTGGTCGAGCACAGGGCCTGGAAACACCATATATTTT
CASSWSSTGPGNTIYF
>TRBJ2-1|NA|NA|TRBV27
TGTGCCAGCAGTTTTCAGCGGTACTCCTACAATGAGCAGTTCTTC
CASSFQRYSYNEQFF
>TRBJ2-2|NA|once|TRBV19
TGTGCCAGTAGCGACACCACCGGGGAGCTGTTTTTT
CASSDTTGELFF
>TRBJ2-7|NA|few|TRBV5-4
TGTGCCAGCAGCTTGAGGCTGACACAGGGCCCGTACGAGCAGTACTTC
CASSLRLTQGPYEQYF
>TRBJ1-5|NA|once|TRBV7-2
TGTGCCAGCAGCTTAGTACAGGGCGGCGGCCAGCCCCAGCATTTT
CASSLVQGGGQPQHF
>TRBJ2-1|TRBD2|NA|TRBV11-3
TGTGCCAGCAGCCTAGCGGGGGGGCCTCTCTACAATGAGCAGTTCTTC
CASSLAGGPLYNEQFF
>TRBJ1-6|NA|NA|TRBV3-1/TRBV3-2
TGTGCCAGCAGCCCCCTACCGTTAGCTAATTCACCCCTCCACTTT
CASSPLPLANSPLHF
>TRBJ2-1|TRBD1|NA|TRBV23-1
TGCGCCCGAAAACACGAACCAGACAGGGCTTTCGGGAATGAGCAGTTCTTC
CARKHEPDRAFGNEQFF
>TRBJ1-1|NA|NA|TRBV19
TGTGCCAGTAGTAGGGGGGACCCGAACACTGAAGCTTTCTTT
CASSRGDPNTEAFF
>TRBJ1-1|NA|NA|TRBV3-1/TRBV3-2
TGTGCCAGCAGCCAAGAAGGGGACACTGAAGCTTTCTTT
CASSQEGDTEAFF
>TRBJ1-5|TRBD1|NA|TRBV7-2
TGTGCCAGCAGCTACGACAGGGGCGGGAGTCAGCCCCAGCATTTT
CASSYDRGGSQPQHF
>TRBJ2-7|TRBD2|NA|TRBV19
TGTGCCAGTAGTAGGGGGGAGCTAGCGGGAGGCAACGAGCAGTACTTC
CASSRGELAGGNEQYF
>TRBJ2-1|TRBD1|NA|TRBV10-3
TGTGCCATCAGTGATGACAGGGGAGCCAATGAGCAGTTCTTC
CAISDDRGANEQFF
>TRBJ2-5|TRBD1|NA|TRBV27
TGTGCCAGCAGTCGAAGGGGGCAGACCCAGTACTTC
CASSRRGQTQYF
>TRBJ2-3|NA|NA|TRBV9
TGTGCCAGCAGCGCCACAGGATCTAGCACAGATACGCAGTATTTT
CASSATGSSTDTQYF
>TRBJ1-1|TRBD1|NA|TRBV6-5
TGTGCCAGCAGCCGAATGACAGGGAAGTCTGAAGCTTTCTTT
CASSRMTGKSEAFF
>TRBJ1-2|TRBD1|NA|TRBV6-2/TRBV6-3
TGTGCCAGCAGTTCCCCGGGACAGCCTCGGGGCTACACCTTC
CASSSPGQPRGYTF
>TRBJ1-2|NA|NA|TRBV2
TGTGCCACCAGTTGGGAGAATTATGGCTACACCTTC
CATSWENYGYTF
>TRBJ2-7|NA|NA|TRBV6-2/TRBV6-3
TGTGCCAGCAGTTCCGGGGGAAAGGGAACGGAGGAGCAGTACTTC
CASSSGGKGTEEQYF
>TRBJ1-2|TRBD1|NA|TRBV14
TGTGCCAGCAGCCCTCCAGGGGGCGCGGGGAACTATGGCTACACCTTC
CASSPPGGAGNYGYTF
>TRBJ1-2|NA|NA|TRBV19
TGTGCCAGTAGTATAGATATCGGCGGCAACTATGGCTACACCTTC
CASSIDIGGNYGYTF
>TRBJ1-5|NA|NA|TRBV6-5
TGTGCCAGCAGTCCCGTACAGGGCCACAATCAGCCCCAGCATTTT
CASSPVQGHNQPQHF
>TRBJ2-2|NA|once|TRBV7-2
TGTGCCAGCAGCTCTTCCGCGAACACCGGGGAGCTGTTTTTT
CASSSSANTGELFF
>TRBJ1-2|TRBD1|NA|TRBV7-9
TGTGCCAGCAGCGCAGGACAGGGGGCTAACTATGGCTACACCTTC
CASSAGQGANYGYTF
>TRBJ2-2|NA|once|TRBV5-1
TGCGCCAGCAGCTTGCGAGGTACCACCGGGGAGCTGTTTTTT
CASSLRGTTGELFF
>TRBJ1-4|NA|NA|TRBV7-9
TGTGCCAGCAGCCAGAGGCAGGGGAATGAAAAACTGTTTTTT
CASSQRQGNEKLFF
>TRBJ2-7|NA|NA|TRBV6-7
TGTGCCAGCAGTAAAGACCAGGTAGGGGGTCGCCTCGAGCAGTACTTC
CASSKDQVGGRLEQYF
>TRBJ1-1|TRBD1|NA|TRBV15
TGTGCCACCAGCATGGGACAGGAGGTTGAAGCTTTCTTT
CATSMGQEVEAFF
>TRBJ1-6|NA|NA|TRBV5-6
TGTGCCAGCAGCCAGGGACACCTTAATTCACCCCTCCACTTT
CASSQGHLNSPLHF
>TRBJ1-2|TRBD1|NA|TRBV5-1
TGCGCCAGCAGCGCCCGACAGGGCTATGGCTACACCTTC
CASSARQGYGYTF
>TRBJ2-5|TRBD2|NA|TRBV5-1
TGCGCCAGCAGACTAGGGACTAGCGGAGGGGGAGAGACCCAGTACTTC
CASRLGTSGGGETQYF